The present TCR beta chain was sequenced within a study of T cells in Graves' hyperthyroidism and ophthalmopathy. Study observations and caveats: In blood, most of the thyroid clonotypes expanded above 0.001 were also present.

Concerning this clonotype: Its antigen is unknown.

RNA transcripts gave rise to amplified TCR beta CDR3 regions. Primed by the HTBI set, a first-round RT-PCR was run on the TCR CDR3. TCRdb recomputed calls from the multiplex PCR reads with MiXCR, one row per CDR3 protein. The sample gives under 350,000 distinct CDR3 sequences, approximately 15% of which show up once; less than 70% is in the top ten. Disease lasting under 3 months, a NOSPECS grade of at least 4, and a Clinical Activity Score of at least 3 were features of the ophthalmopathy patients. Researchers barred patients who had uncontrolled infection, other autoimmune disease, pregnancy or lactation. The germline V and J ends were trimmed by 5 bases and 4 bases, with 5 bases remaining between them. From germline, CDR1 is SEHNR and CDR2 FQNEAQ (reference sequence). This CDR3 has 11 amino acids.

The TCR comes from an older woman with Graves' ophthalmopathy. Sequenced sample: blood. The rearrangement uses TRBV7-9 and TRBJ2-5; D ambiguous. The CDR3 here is CASSVTETQYF. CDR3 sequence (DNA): TGTGCCAGCAGCGTAACAGAGACCCAGTACTTC.